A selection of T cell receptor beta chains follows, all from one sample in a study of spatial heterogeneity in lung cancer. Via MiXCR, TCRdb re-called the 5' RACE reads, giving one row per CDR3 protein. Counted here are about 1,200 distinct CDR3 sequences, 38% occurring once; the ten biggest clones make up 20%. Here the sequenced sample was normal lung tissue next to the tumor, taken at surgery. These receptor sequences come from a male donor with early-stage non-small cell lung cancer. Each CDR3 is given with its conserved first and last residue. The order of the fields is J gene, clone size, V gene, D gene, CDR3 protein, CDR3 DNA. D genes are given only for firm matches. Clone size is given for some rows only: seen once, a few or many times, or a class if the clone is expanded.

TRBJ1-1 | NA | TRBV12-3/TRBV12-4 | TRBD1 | CASSGAGTGNTEAFF | TGTGCCAGCAGTGGTGCCGGGACAGGGAACACTGAAGCTTTCTTT
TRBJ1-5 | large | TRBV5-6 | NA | CASSLTGWNQPQHF | TGTGCCAGCAGCTTGACAGGGTGGAATCAGCCCCAGCATTTT
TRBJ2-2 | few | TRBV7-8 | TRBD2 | CASSLDSGGTNTGELFF | TGTGCCAGCAGCTTGGATAGCGGGGGGACGAACACCGGGGAGCTGTTTTTT
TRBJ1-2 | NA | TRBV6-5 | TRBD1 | CASSYGDRINYGYTF | TGTGCCAGCAGTTACGGGGACAGGATTAACTATGGCTACACCTTC
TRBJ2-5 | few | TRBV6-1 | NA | CASMNSIHQETQYF | TGTGCCAGCATGAACAGCATACACCAAGAGACCCAGTACTTC
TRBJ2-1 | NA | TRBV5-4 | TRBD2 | CASTGLAGVDEQFF | TGTGCCAGCACCGGACTAGCAGGGGTCGATGAGCAGTTCTTC
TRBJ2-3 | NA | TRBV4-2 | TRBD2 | CASSQDAGLAAQYF | TGTGCCAGCAGCCAAGATGCCGGCCTAGCGGCGCAGTATTTT
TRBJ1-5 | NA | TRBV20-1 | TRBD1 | CSALPGQGFNQPQHF | TGCAGTGCTTTACCGGGACAGGGGTTCAATCAGCCCCAGCATTTT
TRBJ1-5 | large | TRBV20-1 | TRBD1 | CSASRGGADQPQHF | TGCAGTGCTAGTCGAGGGGGCGCTGATCAGCCCCAGCATTTT
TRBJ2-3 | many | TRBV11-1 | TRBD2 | CASSLLAVSTDTQYF | TGTGCCAGCAGTCTCCTAGCGGTTAGCACAGATACGCAGTATTTT
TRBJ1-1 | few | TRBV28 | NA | CASSLLGSGHAEAFF | TGTGCCAGCAGTTTACTGGGATCGGGGCATGCTGAAGCTTTCTTT
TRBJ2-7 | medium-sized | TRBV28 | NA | CASRGPGDEQYF | TGTGCCAGCAGGGGCCCCGGGGACGAGCAGTACTTC
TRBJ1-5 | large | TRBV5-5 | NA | CASSLVGGDSNQPQHF | TGTGCCAGCAGCTTGGTTGGGGGAGATAGCAATCAGCCCCAGCATTTT
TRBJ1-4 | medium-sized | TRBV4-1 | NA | CASSQEGTALEELFF | TGCGCCAGCAGCCAAGAGGGGACCGCTCTGGAGGAACTGTTTTTT
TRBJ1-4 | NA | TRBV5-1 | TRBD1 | CASQRGQGEIGEKLFF | TGCGCCAGCCAGAGGGGACAGGGGGAAATTGGTGAAAAACTGTTTTTT
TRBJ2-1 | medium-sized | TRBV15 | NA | CATSRGTGNEQFF | TGTGCCACCAGCAGAGGAACCGGGAATGAGCAGTTCTTC
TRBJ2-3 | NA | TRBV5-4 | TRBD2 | CASTPSGVSTDTQYF | TGTGCCAGCACCCCTAGCGGGGTTAGCACAGATACGCAGTATTTT
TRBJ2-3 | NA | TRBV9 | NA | CASSADTDTQYF | TGTGCCAGCAGCGCGGACACAGATACGCAGTATTTT
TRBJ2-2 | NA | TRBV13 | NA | CASSLAGGELFF | TGTGCCAGCAGCTTAGCTGGCGGGGAGCTGTTTTTT
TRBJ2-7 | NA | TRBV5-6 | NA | CASSLVAAPDEQYF | TGTGCCAGCAGCTTGGTGGCGGCACCTGACGAGCAGTACTTC
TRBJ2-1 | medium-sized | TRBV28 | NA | CASSFPDRLYNEQFF | TGTGCCAGCAGTTTCCCCGACAGGCTCTACAATGAGCAGTTCTTC
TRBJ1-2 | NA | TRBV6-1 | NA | CASSEFGRDGTF | TGTGCCAGCAGTGAATTTGGTAGGGATGGCACCTTC
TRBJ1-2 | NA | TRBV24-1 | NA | CATSDTRGTYGYTF | TGTGCCACCAGTGACACCAGGGGTACCTATGGCTACACCTTC
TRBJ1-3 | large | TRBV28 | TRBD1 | CASSRESGGGNTIYF | TGTGCCAGCAGTCGCGAATCAGGGGGTGGAAACACCATATATTTT
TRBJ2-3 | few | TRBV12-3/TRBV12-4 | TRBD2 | CASSPTSGGTDTQYF | TGTGCCAGCAGCCCTACTAGCGGGGGAACAGATACGCAGTATTTT
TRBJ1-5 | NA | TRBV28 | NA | CASSLLTISSNQPQHF | TGTGCCAGCAGTCTCCTTACGATTAGTAGCAATCAGCCCCAGCATTTT
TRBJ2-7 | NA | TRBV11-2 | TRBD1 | CASSLFDRGLSEQYF | TGTGCCAGCAGCTTGTTTGACAGGGGGCTGTCAGAGCAGTACTTC
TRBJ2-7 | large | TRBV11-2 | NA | CASSLGQVYEQYF | TGTGCCAGCAGCTTAGGACAGGTGTACGAGCAGTACTTC
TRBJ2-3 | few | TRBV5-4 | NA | CASSLSTDTQYF | TGTGCCAGCAGCCTTAGCACAGATACGCAGTATTTT
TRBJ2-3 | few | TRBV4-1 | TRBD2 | CASSPASGLSTDTQYF | TGCGCCAGCAGCCCCGCTAGCGGACTTAGCACAGATACGCAGTATTTT
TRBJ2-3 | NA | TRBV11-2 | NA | CASSLVPRQYF | TGTGCCAGCAGCTTAGTCCCCCGACAGTATTTT
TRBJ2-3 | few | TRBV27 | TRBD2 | CASSPYSGGESDTQYF | TGTGCCAGCAGTCCCTATAGCGGGGGAGAGTCAGATACGCAGTATTTT
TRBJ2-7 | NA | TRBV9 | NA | CASSVRGGVDEQYF | TGTGCCAGCAGCGTCAGGGGAGGGGTCGACGAGCAGTACTTC
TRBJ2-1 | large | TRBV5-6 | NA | CASSWGAEEQFF | TGTGCCAGCAGCTGGGGGGCGGAAGAGCAGTTCTTC
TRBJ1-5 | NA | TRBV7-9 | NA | CASSPTDDQPQHF | TGTGCCAGCAGCCCGACAGATGATCAGCCCCAGCATTTT
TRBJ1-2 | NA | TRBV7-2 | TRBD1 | CASSLDPGTVLYGYTF | TGTGCCAGCAGCTTAGACCCGGGGACAGTCCTCTATGGCTACACCTTC
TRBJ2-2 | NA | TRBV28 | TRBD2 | CASREGTTVTGELFF | TGTGCCAGCAGGGAGGGGACTACGGTCACCGGGGAGCTGTTTTTT
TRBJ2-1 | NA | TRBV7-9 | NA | CASSQLPLNEQFF | TGTGCCAGCAGCCAGCTTCCCCTCAATGAGCAGTTCTTC
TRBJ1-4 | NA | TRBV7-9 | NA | CASSLVLEGEKLFF | TGTGCCAGCAGCTTAGTCCTAGAGGGTGAAAAACTGTTTTTT
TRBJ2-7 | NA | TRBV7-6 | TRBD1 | CASSLAGQGEEQYF | TGTGCCAGCAGCTTAGCGGGACAGGGAGAAGAGCAGTACTTC
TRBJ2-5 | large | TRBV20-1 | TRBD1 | CSARDPGQGALQETQYF | TGCAGTGCTAGAGATCCGGGACAGGGGGCGCTTCAAGAGACCCAGTACTTC
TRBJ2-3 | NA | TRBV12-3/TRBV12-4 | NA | CASSRRAEADTQYF | TGTGCCAGCAGTCGCCGGGCGGAGGCAGATACGCAGTATTTT
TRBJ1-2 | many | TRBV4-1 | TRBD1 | CASSQDGGGWYYGYTF | TGCGCCAGCAGCCAGGACGGAGGGGGCTGGTACTATGGCTACACCTTC
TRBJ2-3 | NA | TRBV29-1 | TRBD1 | CSVPTGTTDTQYF | TGCAGCGTCCCGACAGGGACCACAGATACGCAGTATTTT
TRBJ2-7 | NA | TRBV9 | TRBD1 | CASSPTGQALYEQYF | TGTGCCAGCAGCCCGACCGGACAGGCTCTCTACGAGCAGTACTTC
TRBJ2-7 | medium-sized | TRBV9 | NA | CASGDSTYEQYF | TGTGCCAGCGGGGACTCTACCTACGAGCAGTACTTC
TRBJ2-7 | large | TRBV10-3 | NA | CAISVLGRYEQYF | TGTGCCATCAGTGTCTTGGGTCGCTACGAGCAGTACTTC
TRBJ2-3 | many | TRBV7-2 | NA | CASSSYTDTQYF | TGTGCCAGCAGCTCCTATACAGATACGCAGTATTTT
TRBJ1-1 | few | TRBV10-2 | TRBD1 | CASKTGTDNTEAFF | TGCGCCAGCAAGACCGGGACAGACAACACTGAAGCTTTCTTT
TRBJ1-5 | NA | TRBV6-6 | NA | CASSYSPAGPQHF | TGTGCCAGCAGTTACTCGCCGGCGGGACCCCAGCATTTT
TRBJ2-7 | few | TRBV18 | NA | CASSPPWGSYEQYF | TGTGCCAGCTCACCACCGTGGGGCTCCTACGAGCAGTACTTC
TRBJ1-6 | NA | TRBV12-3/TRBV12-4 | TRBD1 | CASSGQGSSPLHF | TGTGCCAGCAGTGGACAGGGGAGTTCACCCCTCCACTTT
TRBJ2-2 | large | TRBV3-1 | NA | CASSQAGVGELFF | TGTGCCAGCAGCCAAGCGGGGGTCGGGGAGCTGTTTTTT
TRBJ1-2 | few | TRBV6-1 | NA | CASSWGDPQYYGYTF | TGTGCCAGCAGTTGGGGGGATCCCCAGTACTATGGCTACACCTTC
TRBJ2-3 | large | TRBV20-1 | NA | CSARDADTQYF | TGCAGTGCTCGGGACGCAGATACGCAGTATTTT
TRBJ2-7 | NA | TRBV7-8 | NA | CASSVGVRYEQYF | TGTGCCAGCAGCGTCGGGGTACGCTACGAGCAGTACTTC
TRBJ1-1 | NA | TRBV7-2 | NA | CASSLGQGYNTEAFF | TGTGCCAGCAGCTTAGGCCAGGGTTACAACACTGAAGCTTTCTTT
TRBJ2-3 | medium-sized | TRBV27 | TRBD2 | CASSLAGGITDTQYF | TGTGCCAGCAGTTTAGCCGGGGGGATCACAGATACGCAGTATTTT